The 10 T cell receptor beta chains below all came from one sample that was sequenced in a study of Ad26.COV2.S vaccination and SARS-CoV-2 variants (dated by TCRdb to the early 2020s). What the time point label conveys for this sample: individuals recovered from natural SARS-CoV-2 infection. Preparation of the library involved the immunoSEQ multiplex PCR assay. TCRdb limited this immuneACCESS table to in-frame rearrangements with V and J called. A share of clones is missing; checked studies link under half to unresolved V genes, and the rest is unexplained. A total of 87,000 or so clones appear in this sample, under 90% of them only once. The top ten constitute roughly 15% of the sample. Here the sequenced sample was peripheral blood, taken after recovery from COVID-19. Receptors were obtained from a human donor who had recovered from COVID-19.

The chain uses TRBV28 and TRBJ1-2; D unclear. CDR1 and CDR2 (germline): MDHEN, SYDVKM. CDR3 length: 15 residues. V dropped 4 bases and J dropped 4 bases, with 16 bases sitting between them. The CDR3 DNA reads TGTGCCAGCAGTTCCCCCGGCAGCTTATTCTATGGCTACACCTTC. Protein product: CASSSPGSLFYGYTF.

This chain joins TRBV18 and TRBJ2-3; TRBD2 agrees at 10 bases. The CDR3 sequence is 16 residues long. CDR1 and CDR2 (germline): KGHSH, LQKENI. The ends lost 2 bases at V and 4 bases at J; junction bases unmatched: 6. The CDR3 DNA follows: TGTGCCAGCTCACCAACTAGCGGGACCGTGGCAGATACGCAGTATTTT. Protein product: CASSPTSGTVADTQYF. Filled out from reference TRBV18 and TRBJ2-3, the complete variable domain reads NAGVMQNPRHLVRRRGQEARLRCSPMKGHSHVYWYRQLPEEGLKFMVYLQKENIIDESGMPKERFSAEFPKEGPSILRIQQVVRGDSAAYFCASSPTSGTVADTQYFGPGTRLTVL.

The chain couples TRBV14 to TRBJ2-3, with D maybe TRBD1 (6 bases). The V end lost 1 base, the J end lost 3 bases, and 11 bases lay between the germline ends. Germline CDR1 and CDR2: SGHDN and FVKESK. This CDR3 has 15 amino acids. Here the CDR3 reads CASSQGYRETDTQYF. CDR3 nucleotide sequence: TGTGCCAGCAGCCAAGGGTACAGGGAAACAGATACGCAGTATTTT.

This clone was recorded once. The rearrangement links TRBV19 to TRBJ1-1; a weak D match, TRBD1 (5 bases). Germline V gene data show CDR1 as LNHDA and CDR2 as SQIVND (reference sequence). Trimming took 3 bases from V and 0 from J, leaving 11 bases between them. CDR3 size: 15 residues. The CDR3 region has the DNA TGTGCCAGTAGTATTAGAGGGGACCTGAACACTGAAGCTTTCTTT. Amino acid sequence: CASSIRGDLNTEAFF. Looking up the rest from reference TRBV19 and TRBJ1-1 gives the full variable domain: DGGITQSPKYLFRKEGQNVTLSCEQNLNHDAMYWYRQDPGQGLRLIYYSQIVNDFQKGDIAEGYSVSREKKESFPLTVTSAQKNPTAFYLCASSIRGDLNTEAFFGQGTRLTVV.

The rearrangement joins TRBV11-3 to TRBJ1-2; D not resolved. The CDR3 sequence is 13 residues long. The V and J ends lost 5 bases and 13 bases respectively, with 20 bases between them. Per germline, CDR1 SGHNT and CDR2 YENEEA. The CDR3 coding sequence is TGTGCCAGCAGCCCTCAGCGCCTAGGCCTGCTCACCTTC. The encoded protein is CASSPQRLGLLTF. Using reference TRBV11-3 and TRBJ1-2 for the parts outside the CDR3, the full variable domain is EAGVVQSPRYKIIEKKQPVAFWCNPISGHNTLYWYLQNLGQGPELLIRYENEEAVDDSQLPKDRFSAERLKGVDSTLKIQPAELGDSAVYLCASSPQRLGLLTFGSGTRLTVV.

This sequence joins TRBV28 and TRBJ2-7; D unresolved. This CDR3 comprises 13 residues. V lost 5 bases to trimming and J lost 2 bases, with 10 bases between them. Germline V gene lookup returns CDR1 MDHEN and CDR2 SYDVKM. The CDR3 sequence is CASSVPITYEQYF. The CDR3 DNA reads TGTGCCAGCAGTGTCCCGATAACCTACGAGCAGTACTTC.

This chain uses TRBV7-2 with TRBJ2-1; 9 nucleotides match TRBD1. The CDR3 is 17 amino acids. Losses at the gene ends were 0 bases for V and 6 bases for J; bases not matched to a gene: 9. The germline CDR1 and CDR2 sequences are SGHTA and FQGNSA. CDR3 nucleotides: TGTGCCAGCAGCTTAGCCCTCCCCGGGACAGGGACCAATGAGCAGTTCTTC. Protein: CASSLALPGTGTNEQFF.

The rearrangement links TRBV5-1 to TRBJ1-2; weak D call: TRBD1 (6 bases). CDR3 length: 15 residues. Germline CDR1 and CDR2: SGHRS and YFSETQ. V shed 3 bases and J shed 2 bases, with 14 bases lying between them. Here the CDR3 reads CASSWDTTGNYGYTF. The CDR3 coding sequence is TGCGCCAGCAGCTGGGACACTACAGGGAACTATGGCTACACCTTC.

The rearrangement uses TRBV6-2 or TRBV6-3 and TRBJ2-7, with TRBD2 matching 8 bases. The CDR3 has 14 amino acids. The germline V gene encodes CDR1 MNHEY and CDR2 SVGEGT. Trimming at V came to 2 bases and at J to 6 bases, leaving 6 bases not matched to a gene. Here the CDR3 reads CASSYGGLVREQYF. The CDR3 bases are TGTGCCAGCAGTTACGGGGGACTAGTACGCGAGCAGTACTTC.

V usage is TRBV3-1 (or the pseudogene TRBV3-2) and J usage is TRBJ2-5; a possible D gene is TRBD2 (6 bases). The CDR3 runs to 13 residues. Trimming removed 1 base from V and 4 bases from J, with 7 bases in between. From germline, CDR1 is LGHDT and CDR2 YNNKEL (reference sequence). CDR3 region: CASSQVEGETQYF. The CDR3 DNA reads as TGTGCCAGCAGCCAAGTGGAGGGAGAGACCCAGTACTTC.